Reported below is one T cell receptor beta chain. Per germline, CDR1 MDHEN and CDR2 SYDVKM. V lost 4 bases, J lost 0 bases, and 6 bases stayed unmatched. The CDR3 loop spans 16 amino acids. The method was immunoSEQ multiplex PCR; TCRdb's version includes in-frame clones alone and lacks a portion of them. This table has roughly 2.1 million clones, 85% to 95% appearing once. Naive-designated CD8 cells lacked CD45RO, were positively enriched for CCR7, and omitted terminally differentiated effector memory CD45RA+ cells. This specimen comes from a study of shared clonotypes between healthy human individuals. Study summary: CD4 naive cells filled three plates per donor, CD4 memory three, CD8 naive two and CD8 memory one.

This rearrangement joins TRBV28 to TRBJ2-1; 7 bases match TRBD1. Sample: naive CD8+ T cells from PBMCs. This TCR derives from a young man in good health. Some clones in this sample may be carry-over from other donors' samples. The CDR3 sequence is CASSSGQEDSYNEQFF. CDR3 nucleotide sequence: TGTGCCAGCAGTTCAGGACAGGAAGACTCCTACAATGAGCAGTTCTTC.